This T cell receptor beta chain is drawn from a study of blood T cell repertoires in COVID-19 (dated by TCRdb to the early 2020s). Broadly, across the study: Collaborator samples came from the United States, Italy and Spain and covered acute and convalescent phases of COVID-19. The material from the prospective study consisted of cDNA or gDNA derived from T cells, B-cell-depleted T cells, or PBMCs. HLA class I and class II types, where available, came from metadata supplied by the sample provider rather than from assay-based typing. The samples were drawn from two sources: the first 160 participants of the ongoing ImmuneRACE study, and fewer than 1,500 subjects contributed by 6 global collaborators. The repertoires were released in a freely available public database intended as a resource for research on the immune response to SARS-CoV-2. Deeply sampled blood TCRbeta repertoires from subjects exposed to, actively infected with, or recovered from COVID-19 were included in the dataset. The sample metadata nearly always contained a de-identified subject ID, COVID-19 status, age in years and sex.

Enrolling through a virtual design, the prospective study's participants ranged in age from roughly 18 to 90 years and lived across some 23 United States geographic areas. In the prospective study, participants were assigned to cohorts based on the clinical history participants reported in a screening survey and a study questionnaire. Recovered participants in ImmuneRACE Cohort 3 were defined by two consecutive negative NP/OP PCR tests, clearance by a healthcare professional, or resolution of symptoms. In the prospective study, mobile phlebotomists collected whole blood, serum and a nasopharyngeal or oropharyngeal swab from each participant. Participants in the prospective study had the option to provide additional blood draws and questionnaires over a 2-month period. Before DNA extraction, blood samples from the prospective study were shipped at room temperature or frozen. TCRbeta CDR3 regions were amplified from genomic DNA by means of the immunoSEQ Assay, a bias-controlled multiplex PCR. As for the original processing: The number of nucleated cells in each sample was estimated from the amplification of reference gene primers within the assay. To quantify the absolute abundance of each unique TCRbeta CDR3 rearrangement, sequence reads were collapsed and filtered. Productive Simpson clonality was computed per sample as the square root of Simpson's diversity index over productive rearrangements. TCRdb limited this immuneACCESS table to in-frame rearrangements with V and J called. A share of clones is missing; checked studies link under half to unresolved V genes, and the rest is unexplained. The DNA gave D and trimming, while V, J and clone size come from that table. This sample comprises about 390,000 clones, about 83% of them detected only once. The ten largest clones add up to approximately 9.3% of the sample.

Broader findings and caveats from the paper: How much clinical and demographic metadata was included differed by source and by participant, and the metadata was provided uncurated.

Notes on this clone: The specificity of this receptor is unknown. Base qualities are missing; no much larger clone stands one base away.

From a lookup of the germline V gene, CDR1 and CDR2 are LGHNA and YNFKEQ. Trimming at the junction amounts to 1 base on V and 3 bases on J, and the germline ends lie 15 bases apart. Its CDR3 holds 17 amino acids, cysteine through phenylalanine. The only DNA kept is the CDR3, 51 bases in frame from the first base. The clonotype was recovered from a woman aged 45-65 years who had recovered from COVID-19. The chain couples TRBV4-2 to TRBJ1-4, and TRBD1 may be the D gene, going by 6 matching bases. The sample taken for sequencing was PBMCs or T cells enriched from blood (not recorded which). The DNA is as follows: TGTGCCAGCAGCCAAGCTGGGCAGGGGTCACCTAATGAAAAACTGTTTTTT. Its product reads: CASSQAGQGSPNEKLFF.